One and the same sample provided the 19 T cell receptor beta chains below, sequenced in a study of control samples from healthy donors and cancer patients. Data came from immunoSEQ multiplex PCR; TCRdb stores just in-frame clones and leaves some out. The profile shows about 130,000 clones, around nine tenths of them singletons. The sequencing input was PBMCs. These receptors originate from a man aged 50-59 years with head and neck cancer.

J is TRBJ2-3 and V is TRBV27; D is possibly TRBD1 or TRBD2 (6 bases each). V was clipped by 10 bases and J by 4 bases, with 12 bases between them. The CDR3 consists of 12 residues. Germline lookup yields CDR1 MNHEY and CDR2 SMNVEV (reference sequence). The CDR3 sequence is CATFGGPDTQYF. The DNA for the CDR3 is TGTGCCACGTTTGGGGGGCCAGATACGCAGTATTTT.

Comment on this clone: This same CDR3 is encoded by further DNA sequences in the sample. This chain joins TRBV7-2 and TRBJ2-1; 8 bases agree with TRBD2. CDR3 length: 15 residues. Germline V gene sequence: CDR1 SGHTA, CDR2 FQGNSA. Losses at the gene ends were 5 bases for V and 2 bases for J; bases not matched to a gene: 5. The CDR3 DNA follows: TGTGCCAGCAGCCGCACTAGCGGTCCCTACAATGAGCAGTTCTTC. It yields the protein CASSRTSGPYNEQFF.

The genes are TRBV7-3 and TRBJ1-1; 7 nucleotides agree with TRBD1. The germline V gene has CDR1 SGHTA and CDR2 FQGTGA. J lost 4 bases, V lost 4 bases, and 6 bases had no gene match. The CDR3 covers 14 residues. This CDR3 is CASSSRTGGTEAFF. CDR3 nucleotides: TGTGCCAGCAGCTCTCGGACAGGCGGCACTGAAGCTTTCTTT.

The chain carries TRBV5-1 and TRBJ2-2; 7 positions agree with TRBD1. Losses at the gene ends were 0 bases for V and 3 bases for J; bases not matched to a gene: 8. This CDR3 has 17 amino acids. Germline loops: CDR1 SGHRS, CDR2 YFSETQ. CDR3 sequence (DNA): TGCGCCAGCAGCTTGGGGTTAGGGGGCGCTGACACCGGGGAGCTGTTTTTT. Its translation is CASSLGLGGADTGELFF.

The genes are TRBV5-6 and TRBJ2-7; the D gene is possibly TRBD1 (6 bases). Germline V gene sequence: CDR1 SGHDT, CDR2 YYEEEE. The V gene lost 1 base and the J gene lost 3 bases, with 11 bases spanning the gap. The CDR3 runs 14 residues. CDR3 DNA sequence: TGTGCCAGCAGCTTGAAAACAGGGTACTACGAGCAGTACTTC. Translation gives CASSLKTGYYEQYF.

The chain recombines TRBV9 with TRBJ2-2; 7 bases match TRBD2. The CDR3 is 15 amino acids. CDR1 and CDR2 from the germline V gene are SGDLS and YYNGEE. After removal of 1 base from V and 2 bases from J, the junction contained 2 bases not matched to a gene. The CDR3 DNA follows: TGTGCCAGCAGCGTACTAGCGGACAACACCGGGGAGCTGTTTTTT. Amino acids: CASSVLADNTGELFF. Full variable domain (rest looked up from reference TRBV9 and TRBJ2-2): DSGVTQTPKHLITATGQRVTLRCSPRSGDLSVYWYQQSLDQGLQFLIQYYNGEERAKGNILERFSAQQFPDLHSELNLSSLELGDSALYFCASSVLADNTGELFFGEGSRLTVL.

This chain joins TRBV27 and TRBJ1-5; D is undetermined. Germline assignment: CDR1 MNHEY and CDR2 SMNVEV (reference sequence). This CDR3 has 13 residues. V dropped 5 bases and J dropped 6 bases, with 11 bases sitting between them. The CDR3 DNA is TGTGCCAGCAGTCTTGGCTTCGGTCAGCCCCAGCATTTT. Encoded protein: CASSLGFGQPQHF.

This chain connects TRBV10-2 to TRBJ2-5; TRBD2 is a possible D gene (5 bases). The length of the CDR3 is 13 residues. V was clipped by 4 bases and J by 7 bases, with 13 bases between them. CDR1 is WSHSY and CDR2 is SAAADI in the germline V gene. The CDR3, as DNA: TGCGCCAGCAGTGTCGGGAACCGCGGGACCCAGTACTTC. It translates to CASSVGNRGTQYF.

The chain employs TRBV28 and TRBJ2-4; D call uncertain. V was cut by 2 bases and J by 5 bases, with 10 bases left in between. Germline V lookup: CDR1 MDHEN, CDR2 SYDVKM. The CDR3 consists of 14 residues. The CDR3 region has the DNA TGTGCCAGCAGTTTAGATGGGTCCCAAAACATTCAGTACTTC. Protein: CASSLDGSQNIQYF.

The gene calls are TRBV24-1 and TRBJ1-2; D may be TRBD1 (6 bases). V gave up 4 bases and J gave up 3 bases, with 14 bases separating them. Germline values: CDR1 KGHDR, CDR2 SFDVKD. CDR3 size: 15 residues. The CDR3 is CATSEAGEADYGYTF. CDR3 nucleotides: TGTGCCACCAGTGAGGCAGGGGAGGCGGACTATGGCTACACCTTC.

This clone came up once. The chain carries TRBV12-3 or TRBV12-4 and TRBJ1-2, with unresolved D. Trimming left V 6 bases short and J 4 bases short, with 6 bases between. The CDR3 has 11 amino acids. The CDR3 sequence is CASRGFYGYTF. CDR3 coding DNA: TGTGCCAGCAGGGGCTTCTATGGCTACACCTTC.

V gene TRBV3-1 (or the pseudogene TRBV3-2) combines with J gene TRBJ1-2; tentative D call: TRBD1 (6 bases). This CDR3 is built from 16 residues. Trimming took 7 bases from V and 2 from J, leaving 20 bases between them. Germline loops: CDR1 LGHDT, CDR2 YNNKEL (reference sequence). The CDR3 nucleotides are TGTGCCAGCAACTCAAGAGGAGGCAGGGGAAACTATGGCTACACCTTC. Translation gives CASNSRGGRGNYGYTF.

This chain connects TRBV10-3 to TRBJ2-5; D unresolved. V lost 2 bases and J lost 1, with 8 bases in between. The CDR3 runs 14 residues. Germline V gene sequence: CDR1 ENHRY, CDR2 SYGVKD. DNA for the CDR3: TGTGCCATCAGTGAGGAGGTTACCCAAGAGACCCAGTACTTC. Translation gives CAISEEVTQETQYF.

CDR3 nucleotide sequence: TGTGCCAGCAGCCCCCTGGGCACGGGCACAGATACGCAGTATTTT. Translation: CASSPLGTGTDTQYF. The V call is TRBV7-9, the J call TRBJ2-3, with no clear D. The germline V gene has CDR1 SEHNR and CDR2 FQNEAQ (reference sequence). This CDR3 comprises 15 residues. V shed 5 bases and J shed 1 base, with 13 bases lying between them.

This clone was detected only a few times. Distinct nucleotide sequences in the sample also encode this CDR3. The gene calls are TRBV15 and TRBJ2-7, with TRBD2 matching over 13 bases. With 8 bases clipped from V and 5 bases from J, the junction kept 12 bases outside the gene matches. CDR1 and CDR2 from the germline V gene are LNHNV and YYDKDF (reference sequence). There are 16 residues in the CDR3. CDR3 DNA sequence: TGTGCCACCGGGCCAGGGAGGGGACTAGCGGGGAACGAGCAGTACTTC. Protein sequence: CATGPGRGLAGNEQYF.

The chain recombines TRBV7-6 with TRBJ2-7; TRBD2 might be the D (6 bases). V was clipped by 2 bases and J by 6 bases, with 14 bases between them. Germline V lookup: CDR1 SGHVS, CDR2 FNYEAQ. There are 14 residues in the CDR3. The CDR3: CASSLQALSGEQYF. The CDR3 nucleotides read TGTGCCAGCAGCTTACAGGCGCTTAGCGGCGAGCAGTACTTC.

The chain carries TRBV4-2 and TRBJ1-1; D is unresolved. CDR3 size: 15 residues. Germline assignment: CDR1 LGHNA and CDR2 YNFKEQ. Trimming removed 0 bases from V and 2 bases from J, with 10 bases in between. The chain's CDR3 is CASSQDLEGNTEAFF. CDR3 DNA: TGTGCCAGCAGCCAAGATCTGGAGGGAAACACTGAAGCTTTCTTT.

The chain carries TRBV2 and TRBJ2-2; D may be TRBD1 (5 bases). Trimming stripped 4 bases from V and 3 bases from J, with 12 bases between. CDR1 SNHLY and CDR2 FYNNEI come from the germline V gene. The CDR3 runs 15 residues. CDR3 region: CASSGAGIDTGELFF. DNA of the CDR3: TGTGCCAGCAGTGGGGCAGGGATAGACACCGGGGAGCTGTTTTTT.

The J gene is TRBJ1-1, the V gene TRBV19; 11 nucleotides align to TRBD1. Germline CDR1 and CDR2: LNHDA and SQIVND (reference sequence). V lost 8 bases, J lost 5 bases, and 10 bases stayed unmatched. The CDR3 is 15 residues long. The CDR3 is CASATGQGESTEAFF. Written as DNA, the CDR3 is TGTGCCAGTGCAACGGGACAGGGGGAGAGTACTGAAGCTTTCTTT.